This T cell receptor (beta chain) was profiled in a study of tumor-infiltrating lymphocytes in primary liver carcinoma. As for the study in general: The patients included men and women who were aged 30 to 69 years. Study-wide results and caveats: Present in all five tumor regions were only about 7-25% of the top clones.

Total RNA amounting to roughly 0.5 ug was the source from which TCR beta cDNA was made with a constant-region primer. Three rounds of nested multiplex PCR with slightly modified ARM-PCR produced TCR beta libraries. Forward primers for TRBV1-TRBV30 and a C-beta reverse primer served the first two PCR rounds, at roughly 10 cycles each. TCRdb analysed the multiplex PCR reads with MiXCR anew, one entry per CDR3 protein. The sample lists 100,000 to 120,000 distinct CDR3 sequences, approximately 80% occurring once. Starting material for RNA and DNA co-extraction consisted of about 17-31 mg of unsorted bulk tissue. In regard to this clonotype: Its antigen is unknown.

Germline-derived CDR1 and CDR2 are LGHNA and YNFKEQ. The CDR3 spans 16 residues. With 2 bases clipped from V and 6 bases from J, the junction kept 9 bases outside the gene matches. The receptor was isolated from a man aged 35 to 55 with primary liver carcinoma and hepatitis B virus infection. This chain joins TRBV4-2 and TRBJ2-1, with 8 bases matching TRBD1. The sample taken for sequencing was liver tumor tissue from sampling region 3. Subset specified: tumor region T3, left-lateral pole. The CDR3 here is CASSQRTGTGVNEQFF. The CDR3 coding sequence is TGTGCCAGCAGCCAACGGACAGGGACAGGTGTCAATGAGCAGTTCTTC.